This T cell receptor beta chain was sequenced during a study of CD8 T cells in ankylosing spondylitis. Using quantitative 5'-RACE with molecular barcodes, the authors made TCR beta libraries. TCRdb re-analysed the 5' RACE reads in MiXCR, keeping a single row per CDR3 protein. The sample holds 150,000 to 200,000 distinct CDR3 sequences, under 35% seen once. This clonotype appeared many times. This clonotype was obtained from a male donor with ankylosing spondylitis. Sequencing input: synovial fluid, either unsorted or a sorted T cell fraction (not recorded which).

This CDR3 reads CASSPGTSADNEQFF. CDR3 DNA: TGTGCCAGCAGCCCCGGGACTAGCGCAGACAATGAGCAGTTCTTC. The chain employs TRBV7-9 and TRBJ2-1; 10 positions match TRBD2. The CDR3 runs 15 residues. The V gene's germline CDR1 is SEHNR and CDR2 FQNEAQ (reference sequence). V was pared by 5 bases and J by 5 bases, with 6 bases of the junction left unmatched. Full variable domain (rest looked up from reference TRBV7-9 and TRBJ2-1): DTGVSQNPRHKITKRGQNVTFRCDPISEHNRLYWYRQTLGQGPEFLTYFQNEAQLEKSRLLSDRFSAERPKGSFSTLEIQRTEQGDSAMYLCASSPGTSADNEQFFGPGTRLTVL.